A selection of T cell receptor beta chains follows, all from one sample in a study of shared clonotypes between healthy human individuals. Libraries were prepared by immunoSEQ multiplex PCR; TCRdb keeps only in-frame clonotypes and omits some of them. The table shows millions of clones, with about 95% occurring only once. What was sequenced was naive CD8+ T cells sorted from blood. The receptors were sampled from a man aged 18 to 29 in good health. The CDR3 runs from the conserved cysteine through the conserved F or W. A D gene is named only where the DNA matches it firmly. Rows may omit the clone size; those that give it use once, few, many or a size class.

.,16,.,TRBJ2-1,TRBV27,CASSWQREGRYNEQFF,TGTGCCAGCAGTTGGCAGCGAGAGGGCCGTTACAATGAGCAGTTCTTC
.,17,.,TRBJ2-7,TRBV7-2,CASSLGESGSFFYEQYF,TGTGCCAGCAGCTTAGGGGAAAGCGGATCTTTTTTCTACGAGCAGTACTTC
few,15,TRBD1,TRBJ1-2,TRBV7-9,CASSLGTGDDYGYTF,TGTGCCAGCAGCTTAGGGACAGGGGACGACTATGGCTACACCTTC
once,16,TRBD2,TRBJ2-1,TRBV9,CASSGPGTSIANEQFF,TGTGCCAGCAGCGGCCCCGGGACTAGTATTGCGAATGAGCAGTTCTTC
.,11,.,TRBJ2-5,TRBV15,CATSTLETQYF,TGTGCCACCAGCACCCTCGAGACCCAGTACTTC
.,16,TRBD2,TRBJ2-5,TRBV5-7,CASSLLAGPTQETQYF,TGTGCCAGCAGCTTACTAGCGGGGCCGACCCAAGAGACCCAGTACTTC
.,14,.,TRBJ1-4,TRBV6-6,CASSLDRNNEKLFF,TGTGCCAGCAGCCTCGACAGGAACAATGAAAAACTGTTTTTT
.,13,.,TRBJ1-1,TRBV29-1,CSVDSGVRTEAFF,TGCAGCGTTGATTCTGGGGTCCGCACTGAAGCTTTCTTT
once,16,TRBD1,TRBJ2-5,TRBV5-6,CASSLAGDSPGETQYF,TGTGCCAGCAGCTTGGCTGGGGACAGTCCGGGGGAGACCCAGTACTTC
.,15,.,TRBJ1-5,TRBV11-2,CASSLSSVGNQPQHF,TGTGCCAGCAGCTTAAGCTCCGTGGGCAATCAGCCCCAGCATTTT
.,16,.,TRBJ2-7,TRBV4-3,CASSQDSAAEHYEQYF,TGCGCCAGCAGCCAAGATTCGGCAGCCGAGCACTACGAGCAGTACTTC
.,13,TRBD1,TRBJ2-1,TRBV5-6,CASSVGTADEQFF,TGTGCCAGCAGCGTCGGGACAGCGGATGAGCAGTTCTTC
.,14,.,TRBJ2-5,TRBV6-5,CASSYAGSQETQYF,TGTGCCAGCAGTTACGCGGGCAGCCAAGAGACCCAGTACTTC
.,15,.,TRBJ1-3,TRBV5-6,CASSPARGTGNTIYF,TGTGCCAGCAGCCCCGCTCGGGGAACTGGAAACACCATATATTTT
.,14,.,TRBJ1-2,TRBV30,CAWSPSTGFYGYTF,TGTGCCTGGAGTCCTTCGACAGGCTTCTATGGCTACACCTTC
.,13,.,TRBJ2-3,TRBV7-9,CASSSPDQDTQYF,TGTGCCAGCAGCTCGCCAGACCAAGATACGCAGTATTTT
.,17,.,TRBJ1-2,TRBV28,CASSFRVGQTLNYGYTF,TGTGCCAGCAGTTTCCGGGTGGGTCAGACCTTAAACTATGGCTACACCTTC
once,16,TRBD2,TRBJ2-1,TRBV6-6,CASSYSVSSGKNEQFF,TGTGCCAGCAGTTACTCGGTGTCTAGCGGGAAAAATGAGCAGTTCTTC
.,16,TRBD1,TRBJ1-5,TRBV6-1,CASSEFGQVSNQPQHF,TGTGCCAGCAGTGAATTCGGACAGGTTAGCAATCAGCCCCAGCATTTT
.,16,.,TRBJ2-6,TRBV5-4,CASSLAPRAGANVLTF,TGTGCCAGCAGCTTGGCCCCAAGAGCTGGGGCCAACGTCCTGACTTTC
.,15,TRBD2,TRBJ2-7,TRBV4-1,CASSQTSGIAYEQYF,TGCGCCAGCAGCCAAACTAGCGGGATCGCCTACGAGCAGTACTTC
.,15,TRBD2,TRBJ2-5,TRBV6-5,CASSSDGGTQETQYF,TGTGCCAGCAGTTCAGACGGGGGGACCCAAGAGACCCAGTACTTC
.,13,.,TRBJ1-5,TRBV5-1,CASRMGIGQPQHF,TGCGCCAGCAGGATGGGGATCGGTCAGCCCCAGCATTTT
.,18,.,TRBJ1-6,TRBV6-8,CASIPGDTSSSYNSPLHF,TGTGCCAGCATTCCGGGGGACACCTCAAGCTCCTATAATTCACCCCTCCACTTT
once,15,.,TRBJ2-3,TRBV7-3,CASSLPDGYTDTQYF,TGTGCCAGCAGCTTACCCGACGGATACACAGATACGCAGTATTTT
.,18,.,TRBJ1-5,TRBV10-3,CAISESPPGLGEDQPQHF,TGTGCCATCAGTGAGTCCCCCCCAGGGTTAGGGGAGGATCAGCCCCAGCATTTT
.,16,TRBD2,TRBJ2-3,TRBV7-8,CASSLDVLGRGDTQYF,TGTGCCAGCAGCTTAGATGTTTTAGGGCGGGGGGATACGCAGTATTTT